The 17 T cell receptor beta chains reported below all come from one sample, sequenced in a study of blood T cell repertoires in COVID-19. The repertoire was sequenced with immunoSEQ multiplex PCR; TCRdb's copy has only in-frame clones and lacks some. The sample consists of more than 90,000 clones, 70% to 90% of them appearing once. Input material: peripheral blood. These receptors were taken from a man aged 35 to 55 with acute or convalescent COVID-19.

This chain's CDR3 is CASSYLADSSYNEQFF. The CDR3, as DNA: TGTGCCAGCAGTTACCTAGCGGACAGCTCCTACAATGAGCAGTTCTTC. This chain links TRBV6-5 with TRBJ2-1; tentative D call: TRBD2 (7 bases). This CDR3 contains 16 residues. V gave up 2 bases and J gave up 0 bases, with 11 bases separating them. Germline CDR1 is MNHEY and CDR2 is SVGAGI.

The genes are TRBV4-1 and TRBJ2-1; TRBD2 matches at 10 bases. This CDR3 has 16 amino acids. The V gene's germline CDR1 is MGHRA and CDR2 YSYEKL. J gave up 9 bases and V 2 bases, and 10 bases lay outside the gene matches. CDR3 residues: CASSQLSGGQRGEQFF. CDR3 in DNA: TGCGCCAGCAGCCAACTTAGCGGGGGGCAAAGGGGTGAGCAGTTCTTC.

This rearrangement joins TRBV6-5 to TRBJ2-5; 7 nucleotides agree with TRBD1. V gave up 2 bases and J gave up 2 bases; unmatched junction bases: 5. The CDR3 length is 15 residues. Germline CDR1 reads MNHEY; CDR2 reads SVGAGI. CDR3 sequence: CASSYLGQIQETQYF. The CDR3 coding sequence is TGTGCCAGCAGTTACCTGGGACAGATTCAAGAGACCCAGTACTTC.

The rearrangement links TRBV3-1 (or the pseudogene TRBV3-2) to TRBJ2-3, with TRBD2 identical over 8 bases. Germline loops: CDR1 LGHDT, CDR2 YNNKEL (reference sequence). The CDR3 extends over 15 amino acids. V trimming: 4 bases; J trimming: 5 bases; junction bases outside the gene matches: 8. This CDR3 reads CASSRPGTSRDTQYF. The CDR3 nucleotides are TGTGCCAGCAGCCGGCCCGGGACTAGTAGAGATACGCAGTATTTT.

This chain links TRBV18 with TRBJ1-1; a possible D gene is TRBD1 (5 bases). Germline V gene sequence: CDR1 KGHSH, CDR2 LQKENI. The V and J ends lost 0 bases and 4 bases respectively, with 12 bases between them. This CDR3 spans 15 amino acids. The CDR3, as DNA: TGTGCCAGCTCACCACCGGACAACTTGGGCACTGAAGCTTTCTTT. It yields the protein CASSPPDNLGTEAFF.

This rearrangement joins TRBV18 to TRBJ2-1, with 8 bases that match TRBD1. This CDR3 comprises 14 residues. Germline lookup yields CDR1 KGHSH and CDR2 LQKENI. V lost 8 bases to trimming and J lost 6 bases; unmatched junction nucleotides: 9. The CDR3: CASTRTGSGNEQFF. CDR3 nucleotide sequence: TGTGCCAGCACTCGGACAGGGTCGGGCAATGAGCAGTTCTTC. Looking up the rest from reference TRBV18 and TRBJ2-1 gives the full variable domain: NAGVMQNPRHLVRRRGQEARLRCSPMKGHSHVYWYRQLPEEGLKFMVYLQKENIIDESGMPKERFSAEFPKEGPSILRIQQVVRGDSAAYFCASTRTGSGNEQFFGPGTRLTVL.

The J gene is TRBJ1-1, the V gene TRBV6-5; D might be TRBD1 (6 bases). CDR1 is MNHEY and CDR2 is SVGAGI in the germline V gene. V dropped 2 bases and J dropped 6 bases, with 10 bases sitting between them. The CDR3 covers 13 residues. CDR3 nucleotide sequence: TGTGCCAGCAGTTACGGGGGGGCCGCTGAAGCTTTCTTT. As protein: CASSYGGAAEAFF.

Comments on this clone: The junction differs from germline at one of its ends, possibly a read error. CDR3 protein: CAARTPNEKLFF. The CDR3 nucleotides are TGTGCCGCCAGGACTCCTAATGAAAAACTGTTTTTT. The rearrangement links TRBV15 to TRBJ1-4; no reliable D call. Germline CDR1 LNHNV, CDR2 YYDKDF (reference sequence). The CDR3 is 12 residues long.

This clone was found a few times. J is TRBJ1-6 and V is TRBV27; possible D gene TRBD1, 5 bases. This CDR3 contains 15 residues. Trimming shortened V by 5 bases and J by 7 bases, and 15 bases separated the two germline ends. CDR1 is MNHEY and CDR2 is SMNVEV in the germline V gene (reference sequence). DNA for the CDR3: TGTGCCAGCAGTCGACAGCCTACACACAATTCACCCCTCCACTTT. It encodes CASSRQPTHNSPLHF.

The chain combines TRBV28 with TRBJ2-3; 9 bases are a match to TRBD2. The CDR3 runs to 14 residues. Germline CDR1 reads MDHEN; CDR2 reads SYDVKM. Trimming removed 3 bases from V and 5 bases from J; junction bases left unmatched: 3. The CDR3 protein is CASSLQREVDTQYF. The CDR3, as DNA: TGTGCCAGCAGTTTGCAGCGGGAGGTAGATACGCAGTATTTT.

This chain joins TRBV5-5 and TRBJ2-5, with 8 bases lining up with TRBD1. This CDR3 has 14 amino acids. Germline trimming cut 4 bases from V and 5 bases from J; bases unmatched to any gene: 7. The germline gives CDR1 SGHKS, CDR2 YYEKEE (reference sequence). CDR3 in amino acids: CASSRDRSGETQYF. CDR3 bases: TGTGCCAGCAGCCGGGACAGGTCGGGGGAGACCCAGTACTTC.

The sample holds one count of this clone. The CDR3: CATLAGAGETQYF. For the CDR3, the DNA is TGTGCCACCTTAGCGGGAGCAGGGGAGACCCAGTACTTC. The J gene is TRBJ2-5, the V gene TRBV2; 9 positions agree with TRBD2. This CDR3 has 13 amino acids. Germline CDR1 and CDR2: SNHLY and FYNNEI. V was clipped by 10 bases and J by 5 bases; unmatched bases: 8. Full variable domain (rest looked up from reference TRBV2 and TRBJ2-5): EPEVTQTPSHQVTQMGQEVILRCVPISNHLYFYWYRQILGQKVEFLVSFYNNEISEKSEIFDDQFSVERPDGSNFTLKIRSTKLEDSAMYFCATLAGAGETQYFGPGTRLLVL.

The V call is TRBV4-3, the J call TRBJ2-2, with D maybe TRBD2 (6 bases). CDR3 length: 16 residues. V was pared by 0 bases and J by 2 bases, with 10 bases between. The germline CDR1 and CDR2 sequences are LGHNA and YSLEER. The CDR3 DNA reads TGCGCCAGCAGCCAAGATCGGAGGGGAAACACCGGGGAGCTGTTTTTT. This sequence encodes CASSQDRRGNTGELFF.

The chain is built from TRBV5-4 and TRBJ1-2; TRBD1 might be the D (6 bases). Deletions cut 2 bases from V and 5 bases from J, with 10 bases between. Germline loops: CDR1 SGHNT, CDR2 YYREEE (reference sequence). The CDR3 totals 13 residues. The CDR3 coding sequence is TGTGCCAGCAGCTTAGGACAGAGTTATGGCTACACCTTC. Its translation: CASSLGQSYGYTF. Variable domain in full (rest from reference TRBV5-4 and TRBJ1-2): ETGVTQSPTHLIKTRGQQVTLRCSSQSGHNTVSWYQQALGQGPQFIFQYYREEENGRGNFPPRFSGLQFPNYSSELNVNALELDDSALYLCASSLGQSYGYTFGSGTRLTVV.

This clone was seen more than once but under ten times. The chain has TRBV11-2 and TRBJ2-5; 7 nucleotides agree with TRBD2. The CDR3 is made up of 14 amino acids. CDR1 is SGHAT, CDR2 FQNNGV, per germline. V lost 5 bases and J lost 2; bases outside the gene matches: 5. CDR3 sequence (DNA): TGTGCCAGCAGCGTCTCTAGCGGACAAGAGACCCAGTACTTC. Amino acids: CASSVSSGQETQYF.

The chain carries TRBV18 and TRBJ2-2, with D uncertain. The CDR3 length is 12 residues. The V gene lost 0 bases and the J gene lost 12 bases, with 8 bases spanning the gap. Germline lookup yields CDR1 KGHSH and CDR2 LQKENI. CDR3: CASSPPSEQLFF. Here the CDR3 DNA reads TGTGCCAGCTCACCACCGTCCGAGCAGCTGTTTTTT.

The CDR3 protein is CASKNFDRGEQYF. The CDR3, as DNA: TGTGCCAGCAAAAATTTTGACAGGGGCGAGCAGTACTTC. This chain joins TRBV6-6 and TRBJ2-7; TRBD1 agrees at 8 bases. The CDR3 is 13 amino acids. Trimming cost V 7 bases and J 6 bases; bases outside gene matches: 8. Per the germline V gene, CDR1 is MNHNY and CDR2 is SVGAGI (reference sequence).